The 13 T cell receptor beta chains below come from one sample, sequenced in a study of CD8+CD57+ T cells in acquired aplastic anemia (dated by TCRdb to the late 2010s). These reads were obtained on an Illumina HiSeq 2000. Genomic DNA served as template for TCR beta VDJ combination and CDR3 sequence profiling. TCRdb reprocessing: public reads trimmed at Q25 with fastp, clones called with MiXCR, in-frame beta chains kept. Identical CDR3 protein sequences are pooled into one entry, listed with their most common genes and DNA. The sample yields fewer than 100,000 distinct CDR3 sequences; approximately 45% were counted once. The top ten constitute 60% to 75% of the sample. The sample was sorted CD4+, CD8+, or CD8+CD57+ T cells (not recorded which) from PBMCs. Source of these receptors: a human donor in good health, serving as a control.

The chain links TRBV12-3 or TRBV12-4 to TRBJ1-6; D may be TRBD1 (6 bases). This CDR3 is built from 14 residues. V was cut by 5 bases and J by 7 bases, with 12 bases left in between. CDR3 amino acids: CASSPTGSNSPLHF. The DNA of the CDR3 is TGTGCCAGCAGTCCCACAGGGAGCAATTCACCCCTCCACTTT.

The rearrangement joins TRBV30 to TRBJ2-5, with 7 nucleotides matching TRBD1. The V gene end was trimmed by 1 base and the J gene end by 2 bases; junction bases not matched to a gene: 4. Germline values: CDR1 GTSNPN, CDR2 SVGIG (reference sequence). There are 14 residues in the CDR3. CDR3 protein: CAWSAPGQQETQYF. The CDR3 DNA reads TGTGCCTGGAGTGCTCCGGGACAGCAAGAGACCCAGTACTTC. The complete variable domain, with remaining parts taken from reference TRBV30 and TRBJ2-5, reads SQTIHQWPATLVQPVGSPLSLECTVEGTSNPNLYWYRQAAGRGLQLLFYSVGIGQISSEVPQNLSASRPQDRQFILSSKKLLLSDSGFYLCAWSAPGQQETQYFGPGTRLLVL.

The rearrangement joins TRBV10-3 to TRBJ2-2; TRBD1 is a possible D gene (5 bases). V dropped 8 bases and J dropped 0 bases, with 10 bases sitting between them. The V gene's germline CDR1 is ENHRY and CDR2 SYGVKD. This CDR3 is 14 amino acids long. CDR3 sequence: CAIPGKPNTGELFF. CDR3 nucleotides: TGTGCCATCCCAGGGAAACCGAACACCGGGGAGCTGTTTTTT.

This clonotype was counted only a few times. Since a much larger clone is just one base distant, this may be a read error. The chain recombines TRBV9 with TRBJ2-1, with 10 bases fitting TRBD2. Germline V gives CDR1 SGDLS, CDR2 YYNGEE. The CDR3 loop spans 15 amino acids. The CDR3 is CASSDSGRVYNGQFF. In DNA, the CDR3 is TGTGCCAGCAGCGACAGCGGGAGGGTGTACAATGGGCAGTTCTTC.

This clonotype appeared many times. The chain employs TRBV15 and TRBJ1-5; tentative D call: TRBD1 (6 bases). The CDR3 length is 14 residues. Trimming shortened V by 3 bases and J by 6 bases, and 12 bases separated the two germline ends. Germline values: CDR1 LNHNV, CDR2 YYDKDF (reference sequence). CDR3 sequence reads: CATSSTGLSQPQHF. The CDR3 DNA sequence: TGTGCCACCAGCAGCACAGGGCTGAGTCAGCCCCAGCATTTT.

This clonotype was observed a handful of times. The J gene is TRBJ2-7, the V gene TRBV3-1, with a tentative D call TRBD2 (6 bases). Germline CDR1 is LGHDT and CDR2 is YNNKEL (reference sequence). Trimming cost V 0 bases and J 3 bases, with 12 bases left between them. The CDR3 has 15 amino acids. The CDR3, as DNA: TGTGCCAGCAGCCAAGATGGGGACTTAGACTACGAGCAGTACTTC. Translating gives CASSQDGDLDYEQYF.

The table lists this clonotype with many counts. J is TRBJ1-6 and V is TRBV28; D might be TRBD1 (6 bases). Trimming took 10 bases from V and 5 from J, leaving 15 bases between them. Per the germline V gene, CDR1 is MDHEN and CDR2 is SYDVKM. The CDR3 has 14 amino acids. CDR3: CATTDRFHNSPLHF. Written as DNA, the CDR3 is TGTGCCACCACGGACAGATTCCATAATTCACCCCTCCACTTT.

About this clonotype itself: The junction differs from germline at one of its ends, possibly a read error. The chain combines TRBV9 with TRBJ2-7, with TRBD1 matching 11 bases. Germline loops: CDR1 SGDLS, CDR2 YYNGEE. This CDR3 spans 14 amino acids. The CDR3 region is CASSDRTGGHEQHF. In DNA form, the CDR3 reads TGTGCCAGCAGCGACCGGACAGGGGGCCACGAGCAGCACTTC.

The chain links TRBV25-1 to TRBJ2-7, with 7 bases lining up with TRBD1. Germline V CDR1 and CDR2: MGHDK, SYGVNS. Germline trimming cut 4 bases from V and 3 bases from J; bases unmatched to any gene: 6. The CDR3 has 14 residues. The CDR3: CASSGDRLNYEQYF. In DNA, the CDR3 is TGTGCCAGCAGTGGGGACAGATTAAACTACGAGCAGTACTTC.

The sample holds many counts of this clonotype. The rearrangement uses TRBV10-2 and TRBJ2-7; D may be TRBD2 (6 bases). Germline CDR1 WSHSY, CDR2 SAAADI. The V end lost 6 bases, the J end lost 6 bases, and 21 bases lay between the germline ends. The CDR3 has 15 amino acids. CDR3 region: CASSPGGASVSEQYF. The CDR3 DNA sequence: TGCGCCAGCAGCCCCGGCGGGGCATCGGTTTCCGAGCAGTACTTC.

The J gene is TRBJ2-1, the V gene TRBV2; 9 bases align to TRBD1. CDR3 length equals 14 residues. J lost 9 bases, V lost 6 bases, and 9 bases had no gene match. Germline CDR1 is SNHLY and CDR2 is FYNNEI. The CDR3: CASSLGQGKGEQFF. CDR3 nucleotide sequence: TGTGCCAGCAGCTTGGGACAGGGTAAGGGTGAGCAGTTCTTC.

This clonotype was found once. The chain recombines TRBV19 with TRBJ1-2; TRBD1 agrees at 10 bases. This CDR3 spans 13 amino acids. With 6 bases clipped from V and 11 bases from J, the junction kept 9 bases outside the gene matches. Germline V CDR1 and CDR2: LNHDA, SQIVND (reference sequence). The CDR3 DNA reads TGTGCCAGTAGGGGACAGGGGAATAGCGGTTACACCTTC. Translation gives CASRGQGNSGYTF.

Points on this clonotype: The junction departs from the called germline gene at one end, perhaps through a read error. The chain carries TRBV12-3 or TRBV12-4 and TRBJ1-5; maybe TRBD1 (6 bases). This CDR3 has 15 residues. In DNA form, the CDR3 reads TGTGCCAGCAGTCTCGACGCAGGGGAAGAGCAGCCCCAGCACTTT. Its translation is CASSLDAGEEQPQHF.